A selection of T cell receptor beta chains follows, all from one sample in a study of T cell repertoires in cytomegalovirus infection. Their recognized antigens are unknown. TCRdb reprocessed the reads with MiXCR, giving one entry per CDR3 protein. This table has 45,000 to 75,000 distinct CDR3 sequences, 33% appearing once. Input material: PBMCs, sequenced either directly or after in vitro stimulation (not recorded which). The receptor source for this set is a human donor in good health (CMV status not recorded). Some clones in this sample may be carry-over from other donors' samples. The CDR3 runs from the conserved cysteine through the conserved F or W. The order of the fields is CDR3 DNA, CDR3 protein, V gene, D gene, clone size, J gene. D genes are given only for firm matches. The listing skips clone size in some rows; elsewhere it reads once, few, many or a size class.

TGTGCCAGCAGCTTAGTCGGGGCGGGAACTGAAGCTTTCTTT CASSLVGAGTEAFF TRBV7-2 NA many TRBJ1-1
TGTGCCAGCAGCCTCCCTTTCTACGAGCAGTACTTC CASSLPFYEQYF TRBV28 NA NA TRBJ2-7
TGTGCCATCAGTGTGGCTAGCGGGGCCCACACAGATACGCAGTATTTT CAISVASGAHTDTQYF TRBV10-3 TRBD2 NA TRBJ2-3
TGTGCCACCAGTACCCCTTGGGGTGCCTACAATGAGCAGTTCTTC CATSTPWGAYNEQFF TRBV24-1 NA NA TRBJ2-1
TGTGCCAGCAGCGTAGGCCGTTGGCAATTGAACACTGAAGCTTTCTTT CASSVGRWQLNTEAFF TRBV9 NA NA TRBJ1-1
TGCAGTGCTGGCCGGGACAGCAATCAGCCCCAGCATTTT CSAGRDSNQPQHF TRBV20-1 NA NA TRBJ1-5
TGTGCTAGTGGTTTGGTACGTTTAGGACAGGGCCCTTCCTCTGGAAACACCATATATTTT CASGLVRLGQGPSSGNTIYF TRBV12-5 TRBD1 NA TRBJ1-3
TGTGCCAGCAGCTTAGAACCGGGACAGGGGAGTTTCGCCGAGCGGGCGAGCTCCTACGAGCAGTACTTC CASSLEPGQGSFAERASSYEQYF TRBV7-9 TRBD1 many TRBJ2-7
TGTGCCAGCAGTTTATCGGGCACAGATACGCAGTATTTT CASSLSGTDTQYF TRBV27 NA few TRBJ2-3
TGTGCCAGCCCCTCAGGTCCAGGTACCCAGTACTTC CASPSGPGTQYF TRBV6-5 NA NA TRBJ2-5
TGTGCCAGCAGTTTGTGGGCGGGACAGGGATCCTACGAGCAGTACTTC CASSLWAGQGSYEQYF TRBV28 TRBD1 NA TRBJ2-7
TGTGCCAGTAGGACCACAAGCGGGGGGGCGGACAATGAGCAGTTCTTC CASRTTSGGADNEQFF TRBV19 TRBD2 once TRBJ2-1
TGTGCCAGCAGCTTAGTGGCAAACACTGAAGCTTTCTTT CASSLVANTEAFF TRBV7-8 NA many TRBJ1-1
TGTGCCAGCAGCCGTGGGCCGGCGGGGGCAGATACGCAGTATTTT CASSRGPAGADTQYF TRBV5-5 TRBD2 NA TRBJ2-3
TGTGCCAGCAGCTTACCAGGGGGGCCGGGCTCCTACAATGAGCAGTTCTTC CASSLPGGPGSYNEQFF TRBV7-9 NA few TRBJ2-1
TGTGCCAGCGGGAGGGGGGACCAAGAGACCCAGTACTTC CASGRGDQETQYF TRBV7-2 NA few TRBJ2-5
TGTGCCAGCAGTTACGGACTAGCGGGGGCGGAAGAGACCCAGTACTTC CASSYGLAGAEETQYF TRBV6-5 TRBD2 once TRBJ2-5
TGTGCCAGCAGCTTACCGGGAGTTGACGAGCAGTACTTC CASSLPGVDEQYF TRBV11-2 NA NA TRBJ2-7
TGTGCCAGCAGAGAAACCTCGGGAGTCTTTTATGGCTACACCTTC CASRETSGVFYGYTF TRBV7-4 NA NA TRBJ1-2
TGTGCCTGGAGTCGGGGCGGAGGCAATCAGCCCCAGCATTTT CAWSRGGGNQPQHF TRBV30 NA NA TRBJ1-5
TGTGCCGGCCGGTTAGTGGCGGATACGCAGTATTTT CAGRLVADTQYF TRBV7-2 NA NA TRBJ2-3
TGTGCCAGCAGCTTTTCTTTACCCGGGACAGCTAGCACAGATACGCAGTATTTT CASSFSLPGTASTDTQYF TRBV11-2 TRBD1 few TRBJ2-3
TGCGCCAGCAGCCAAAACAGGGATGAGGAAGCTTTCTTT CASSQNRDEEAFF TRBV4-1 NA NA TRBJ1-1
TGTGCCAGCAGTCCGGGGGTGGGGAGGGGGCGATCCTACGAGCAGTACTTC CASSPGVGRGRSYEQYF TRBV28 NA NA TRBJ2-7
TGTGCCAGCAGCGACCAGGAGCAGTTCTTC CASSDQEQFF TRBV28 NA NA TRBJ2-1
TGTGCCAGCAATGACAGGTTGTCTAATTCACCCCTCCACTTT CASNDRLSNSPLHF TRBV2 NA NA TRBJ1-6
TGCGCCAGTAGCCAAGATTTGGCGGGAGTCCCTCCCAATGAGCAGTTCTTC CASSQDLAGVPPNEQFF TRBV4-1 TRBD2 NA TRBJ2-1
TGTGCCAGCACCCACTGGGGGAGGACAGCCGAAGAGACCCAGTACTTC CASTHWGRTAEETQYF TRBV6-1 NA once TRBJ2-5
TGCAGTGCTGACCATCTCGGACTAGGGTCCGGCAATGAGCAGTTCTTC CSADHLGLGSGNEQFF TRBV20-1 TRBD2 once TRBJ2-1
TGTGCCAGCGGGTACGGGGGGGCCAGAGAGACCCAGTACTTC CASGYGGARETQYF TRBV6-2/TRBV6-3 TRBD2 few TRBJ2-5
TGTGCCAGCAGCAATGGTCGGGCCGGTCAGCCCCAGCATTTT CASSNGRAGQPQHF TRBV2 NA few TRBJ1-5
TGCGCCAGCAGCCAAGGGGTTACCGTCGGCACTGAAGCTTTCTTT CASSQGVTVGTEAFF TRBV4-1 NA few TRBJ1-1
TGTGCCAGCAGTTACTCGGGACCGGACACTCCCTACGAGCAGTACTTC CASSYSGPDTPYEQYF TRBV6-5 NA NA TRBJ2-7
TGCAGCATAGGGACAGGGAAGGGCAATCAGCCCCAGCATTTT CSIGTGKGNQPQHF TRBV29-1 TRBD1 NA TRBJ1-5
TGTGCCAGCAGCCCGCAGGCACTTAATGAAAAACTGTTTTTT CASSPQALNEKLFF TRBV7-2 NA few TRBJ1-4
TGCGCCAGCCGTTTTCCGGGGGGGCCCGAGCAGTACTTC CASRFPGGPEQYF TRBV10-2 TRBD2 few TRBJ2-7
TGTGCCAGCAGCGCCCGACAGGGGTGGAACTATGGCTACACCTTC CASSARQGWNYGYTF TRBV14 TRBD1 many TRBJ1-2
TGTGCCAGCAGCCAAGTAAGGGGGTCTGAAGCTTTCTTT CASSQVRGSEAFF TRBV3-1 NA few TRBJ1-1
TGTGCCAGCAGCTTTTCAGGGGGCCGCCAAGAGACCCAGTACTTC CASSFSGGRQETQYF TRBV11-2 TRBD1 NA TRBJ2-5
TGTGCCAGCAGTTTAAGTCCGTCATCGAACACTGAAGCTTTCTTT CASSLSPSSNTEAFF TRBV27 NA NA TRBJ1-1
TGTGCCAGCAGCCCCGTCCATTGGAACACCATATATTTT CASSPVHWNTIYF TRBV7-9 NA few TRBJ1-3